These T cell receptor beta chains were read from a single sample in a study of vaccination effects on CD4 cells after COVID-19. These receptors have no known antigen. Here immunoSEQ multiplex PCR was the method, and the copy in TCRdb shows in-frame clones only, minus some. The repertoire includes about 19,000 clones, roughly 80% of them detected once, and 16% sits in the top ten. The specimen was CD4+ T cells from PBMCs cultured with SARS-CoV-2 spike peptides, collected before COVID-19 vaccination. These receptors came from a human donor who had a prior SARS-CoV-2 infection. The CDR3 runs from the conserved cysteine through the conserved F or W. D genes are given only for firm matches. The size field is filled for only some rows; it gives once, few, many or a size class.

>TRBD1|once|15|TRBJ2-1|TRBV6-5
CASSYPGTGGSEQFF
TGTGCCAGCAGTTACCCCGGGACAGGGGGGAGTGAGCAGTTCTTC
>-|-|17|TRBJ2-3|TRBV9
CASSESVPSGSTDTQYF
TGTGCCAGCAGCGAGTCGGTCCCTAGTGGGAGCACAGATACGCAGTATTTT
>-|few|16|TRBJ2-7|TRBV7-9
CASSLVGGLQGEGQYF
TGTGCCAGCAGCTTAGTAGGTGGCCTACAAGGTGAGGGGCAGTACTTC
>-|-|15|TRBJ2-1|TRBV3-1/TRBV3-2
CASSQGSYSYNEQFF
TGTGCCAGCAGCCAAGGCTCGTACTCCTACAATGAGCAGTTCTTC
>TRBD2|once|18|TRBJ2-1|TRBV29-1
CSVVRHDGLAGGTYEQFF
TGCAGCGTCGTAAGACACGACGGACTAGCGGGAGGAACCTATGAGCAGTTCTTC
>-|once|11|TRBJ2-1|TRBV6-5
CASTSSNEQFF
TGTGCCAGCACATCTAGCAATGAGCAGTTCTTC
>TRBD1|-|14|TRBJ2-7|TRBV3-1/TRBV3-2
CASSQAGQGGEQYF
TGTGCCAGCAGCCAAGCGGGACAGGGAGGCGAGCAGTACTTC
>TRBD2|-|18|TRBJ2-3|TRBV2
CATRRGRGVSTSTDTQYF
TGTGCTACTAGAAGGGGTCGGGGGGTGTCCACTAGCACAGATACGCAGTATTTT
>-|-|16|TRBJ1-3|TRBV6-6
CASRGGAVSSRNTIYF
TGTGCCAGCAGGGGGGGGGCGGTTAGCTCGCGGAACACCATATATTTT
>-|-|14|TRBJ2-3|TRBV5-1
CASSVLPGADTQYF
TGCGCCAGCAGCGTACTACCCGGAGCAGATACGCAGTATTTT
>TRBD1|-|15|TRBJ1-1|TRBV9
CASSVGGQGYTEAFF
TGTGCCAGCAGCGTAGGGGGACAGGGGTACACTGAAGCTTTCTTT
>-|medium-sized|17|TRBJ1-3|TRBV7-9
CASSLGLSNLSGNTIYF
TGTGCCAGCAGCTTAGGTTTATCGAATCTCTCTGGAAACACCATATATTTT
>-|-|16|TRBJ2-7|TRBV28
CASSSAPGRAVNEQYF
TGTGCCAGCAGTTCGGCCCCCGGCAGGGCGGTTAACGAGCAGTACTTC
>-|once|13|TRBJ2-6|TRBV7-9
CASSPPRANVLTF
TGTGCCAGCAGCCCTCCCAGGGCCAACGTCCTGACTTTC
>-|once|13|TRBJ1-3|TRBV7-9
CATVMSSGNTIYF
TGTGCCACCGTAATGAGCTCTGGAAACACCATATATTTT
>-|-|12|TRBJ2-7|TRBV10-1
CASFRGSYEQYF
TGCGCCAGCTTCAGGGGTTCTTACGAGCAGTACTTC
>-|-|15|TRBJ1-1|TRBV24-1
CATSAGGNLNTEAFF
TGTGCCACCAGTGCCGGGGGGAACCTGAACACTGAAGCTTTCTTT
>-|-|14|TRBJ1-6|TRBV2
CASSEQGRRSPLHF
TGTGCCAGCAGTGAGCAGGGAAGACGGTCACCCCTCCACTTT
>-|-|12|TRBJ2-5|TRBV11-3
CASSGEGETQYF
TGTGCCAGCAGCGGTGAAGGAGAGACCCAGTACTTC
>-|-|17|TRBJ2-3|TRBV7-2
CASSLVPSGGGADTQYF
TGTGCCAGCAGCTTAGTGCCTAGCGGAGGGGGAGCAGATACGCAGTATTTT
>-|-|14|TRBJ1-1|TRBV7-6
CASSRNYMNTEAFF
TGTGCCAGCAGCCGGAACTATATGAACACTGAAGCTTTCTTT
>TRBD2|-|15|TRBJ2-7|TRBV6-6
CASSYSASGIGEQYF
TGTGCCAGCAGTTACTCTGCTAGCGGGATCGGCGAGCAGTACTTC
>-|-|16|TRBJ1-6|TRBV5-1
CASSLQGSSYNSPLHF
TGCGCCAGCAGCCTGCAGGGAAGCTCCTATAATTCACCCCTCCACTTT
>TRBD1|-|16|TRBJ1-6|TRBV6-1
CASSGDYRGYVSPLHF
TGTGCCAGCAGTGGCGACTACAGGGGATATGTTTCACCCCTCCACTTT
>-|-|15|TRBJ1-1|TRBV7-3
CASSSSGPRNTEAFF
TGTGCCAGCAGCTCATCCGGGCCTCGGAACACTGAAGCTTTCTTT
>TRBD2|-|16|TRBJ2-2|TRBV27
CASRKLAGADTGELFF
TGTGCCAGCAGAAAATTAGCGGGAGCTGACACCGGGGAGCTGTTTTTT
>TRBD2|-|16|TRBJ2-2|TRBV5-1
CASSLPSGANTGELFF
TGCGCCAGCAGCTTACCTAGCGGGGCGAACACCGGGGAGCTGTTTTTT